This TCR beta chain was captured by sequencing in a study of T cells in Graves' hyperthyroidism and ophthalmopathy. Study-wide context: Peripheral blood was drawn at first diagnosis, prior to all treatment.

Germline CDR1 is DFQATT and CDR2 is SNEGSKA (reference sequence). Trimming cost V 0 bases and J 6 bases, with 26 bases left between them. The CDR3 extends over 18 amino acids. Study-wide findings and caveats: Blood also carried most thyroid clonotypes expanded above 0.001. With a median lead of around 6.7 months before onset, the model predicted ophthalmopathy.

RNA transcripts served as the template for amplifying TCR beta CDR3 regions. Initially, a first-round RT-PCR of the TCR CDR3 employed the HTBI primer set. One entry per CDR3 protein, called by TCRdb with MiXCR from the multiplex PCR reads. In the table there are fewer than 750,000 distinct CDR3 sequences, roughly 14% of which are singletons. The cohort's ophthalmopathy patients, a group with duration under 3 months, had a Clinical Activity Score of at least 3 and a NOSPECS grade of at least 4. This clonotype was picked up a small number of times. The antigen remains undetermined. This clonotype was sampled from a woman aged 40-49 years with Graves' ophthalmopathy. This rearrangement joins TRBV20-1 to TRBJ1-1; TRBD1 is a possible D gene (5 bases). The sequenced material came from blood. This chain's CDR3 is CSARDFSPKGFRGAEAFF. CDR3 coding DNA: TGCAGTGCTAGAGATTTTAGCCCGAAAGGTTTTAGAGGGGCTGAAGCTTTCTTT.